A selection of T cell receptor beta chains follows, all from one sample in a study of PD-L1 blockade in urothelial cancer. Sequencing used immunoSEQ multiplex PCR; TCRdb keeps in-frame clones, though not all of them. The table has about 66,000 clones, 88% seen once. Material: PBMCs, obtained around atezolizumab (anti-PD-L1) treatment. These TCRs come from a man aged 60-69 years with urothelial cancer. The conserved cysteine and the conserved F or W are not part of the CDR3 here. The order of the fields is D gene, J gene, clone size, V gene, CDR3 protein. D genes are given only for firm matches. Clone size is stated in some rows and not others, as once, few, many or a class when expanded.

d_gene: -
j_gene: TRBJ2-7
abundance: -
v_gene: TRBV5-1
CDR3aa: ASSYRERYEQY

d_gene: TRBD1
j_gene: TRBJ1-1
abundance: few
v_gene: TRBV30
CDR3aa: AWSVMGQGAVNTEAF

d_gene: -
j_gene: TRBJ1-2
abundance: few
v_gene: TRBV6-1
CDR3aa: ASSDRIYGYT

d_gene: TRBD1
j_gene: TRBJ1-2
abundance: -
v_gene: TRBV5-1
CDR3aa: ASSPGQELYGYT

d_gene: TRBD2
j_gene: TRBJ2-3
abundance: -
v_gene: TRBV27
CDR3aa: ASRRTSGLMDTQY

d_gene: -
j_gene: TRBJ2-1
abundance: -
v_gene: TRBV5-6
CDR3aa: ASSWGGDEQF

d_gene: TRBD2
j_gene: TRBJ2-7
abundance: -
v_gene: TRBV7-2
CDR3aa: ASSPVGRRGDEQY

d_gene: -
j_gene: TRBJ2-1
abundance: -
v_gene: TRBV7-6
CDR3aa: ASSQGGLVGNEQF

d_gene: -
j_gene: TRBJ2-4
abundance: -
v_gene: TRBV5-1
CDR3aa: ASSLSEVPKNIQY

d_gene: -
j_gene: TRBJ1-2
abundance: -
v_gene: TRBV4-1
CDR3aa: ASSQAPSYNYGYT

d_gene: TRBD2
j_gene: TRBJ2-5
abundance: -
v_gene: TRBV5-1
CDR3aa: ASSRQLAGDQETQY

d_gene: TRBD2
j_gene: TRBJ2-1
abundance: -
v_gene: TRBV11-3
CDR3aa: ASSASLAGGRSEQF

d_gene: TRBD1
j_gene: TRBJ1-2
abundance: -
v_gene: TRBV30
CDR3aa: ALGQGGRSWGYT

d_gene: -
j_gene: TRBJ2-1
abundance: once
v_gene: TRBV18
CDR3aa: ASRGDEQF

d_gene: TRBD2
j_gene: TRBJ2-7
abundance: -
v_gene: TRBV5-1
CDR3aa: ASSFLAGGREGEQY

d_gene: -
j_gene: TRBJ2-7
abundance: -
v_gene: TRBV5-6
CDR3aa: ASSLLGGAGTYEQY

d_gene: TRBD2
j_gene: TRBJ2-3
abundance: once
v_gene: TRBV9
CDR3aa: ASSQVLAGSDTQY

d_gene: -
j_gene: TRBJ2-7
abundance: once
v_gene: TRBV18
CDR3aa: ASSPPRGQSRSYEQY

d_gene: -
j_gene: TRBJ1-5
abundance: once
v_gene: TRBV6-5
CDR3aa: ASSQNRAGQPQH

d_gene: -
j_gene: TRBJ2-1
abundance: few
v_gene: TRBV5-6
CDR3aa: ASLSQIYNEQF

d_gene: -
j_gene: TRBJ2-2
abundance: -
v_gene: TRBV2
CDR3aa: ASRVDTGELF

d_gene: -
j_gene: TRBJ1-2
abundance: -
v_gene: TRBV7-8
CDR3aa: ASSASGRNYGYT

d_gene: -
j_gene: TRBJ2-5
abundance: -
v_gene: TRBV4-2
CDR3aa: ASSQGVQVSQETQY

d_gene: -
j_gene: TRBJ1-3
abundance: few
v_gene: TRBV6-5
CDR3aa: ASQRKGGASIY

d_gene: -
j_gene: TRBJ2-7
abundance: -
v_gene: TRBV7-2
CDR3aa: ASSPRSEREQY

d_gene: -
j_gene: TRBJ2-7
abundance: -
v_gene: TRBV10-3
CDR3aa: AITRDTNSYEQY

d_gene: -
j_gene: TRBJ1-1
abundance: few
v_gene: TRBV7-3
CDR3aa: ASSPLRDTEAF

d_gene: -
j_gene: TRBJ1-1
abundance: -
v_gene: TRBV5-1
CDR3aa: ASSLELSTEAF

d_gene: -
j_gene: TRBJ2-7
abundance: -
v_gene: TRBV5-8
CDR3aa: ASSRGGARAYEQY

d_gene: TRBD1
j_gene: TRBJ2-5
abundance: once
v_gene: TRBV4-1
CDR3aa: ASSQTQGAQETQY

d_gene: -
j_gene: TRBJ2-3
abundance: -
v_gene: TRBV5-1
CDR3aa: ASSPGQSTDTQY

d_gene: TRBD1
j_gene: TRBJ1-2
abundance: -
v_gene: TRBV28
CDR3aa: ASSRQGVFEGYT

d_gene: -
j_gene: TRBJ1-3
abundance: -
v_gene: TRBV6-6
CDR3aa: ASRDPGNTIY

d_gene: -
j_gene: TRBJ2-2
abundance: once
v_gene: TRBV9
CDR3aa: ASSPSSDRNTGELF

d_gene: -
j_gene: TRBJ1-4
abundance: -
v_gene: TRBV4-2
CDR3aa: ASSPTIQNEKLF

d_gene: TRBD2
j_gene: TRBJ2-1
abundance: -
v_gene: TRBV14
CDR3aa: ASSQAIPGTSAYNEQF

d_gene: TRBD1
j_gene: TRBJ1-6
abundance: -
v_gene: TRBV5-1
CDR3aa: ASSLAGGLNSPLH

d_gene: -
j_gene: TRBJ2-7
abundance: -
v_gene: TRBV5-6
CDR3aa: ASNTGTGIREQY

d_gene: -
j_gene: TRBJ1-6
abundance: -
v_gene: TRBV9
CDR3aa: ASSGLGSLNSPLH

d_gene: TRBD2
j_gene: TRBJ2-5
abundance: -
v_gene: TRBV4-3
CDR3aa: ASSQGRLAVLQETQY

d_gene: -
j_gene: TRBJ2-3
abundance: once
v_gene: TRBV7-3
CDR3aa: ASSLRRSTDTQY

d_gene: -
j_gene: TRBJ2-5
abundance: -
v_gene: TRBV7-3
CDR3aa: ASSLTFGGAETQY

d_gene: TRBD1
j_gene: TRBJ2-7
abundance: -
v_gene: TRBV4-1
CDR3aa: ASSQNRGPRGEQY

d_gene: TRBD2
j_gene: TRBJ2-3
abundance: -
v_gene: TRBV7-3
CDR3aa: ASSHRLAGGQDTQY

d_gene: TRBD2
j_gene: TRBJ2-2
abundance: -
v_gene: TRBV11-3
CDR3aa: ASSPLTSGNTGELF

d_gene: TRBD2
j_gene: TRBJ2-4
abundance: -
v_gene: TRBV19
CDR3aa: ASSIFYGLAGGSGTKNIQY

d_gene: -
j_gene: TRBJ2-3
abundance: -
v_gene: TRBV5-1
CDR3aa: ASSLAPLVTDTQY

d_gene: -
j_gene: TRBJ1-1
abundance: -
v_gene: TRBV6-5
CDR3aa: ASSYRYGVAF